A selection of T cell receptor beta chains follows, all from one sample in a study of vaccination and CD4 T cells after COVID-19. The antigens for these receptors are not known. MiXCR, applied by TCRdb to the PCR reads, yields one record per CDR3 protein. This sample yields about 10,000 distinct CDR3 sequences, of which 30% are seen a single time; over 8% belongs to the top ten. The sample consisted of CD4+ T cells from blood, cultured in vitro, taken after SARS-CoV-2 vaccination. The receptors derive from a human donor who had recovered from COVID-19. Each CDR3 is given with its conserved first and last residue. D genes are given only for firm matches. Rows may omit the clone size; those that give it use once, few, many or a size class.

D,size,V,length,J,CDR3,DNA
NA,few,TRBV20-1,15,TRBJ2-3,CSALAGTLSTDTQYF,TGCAGTGCTCTCGCGGGGACCCTAAGCACAGATACGCAGTATTTT
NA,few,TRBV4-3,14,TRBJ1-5,CASSQEGVGQPQHF,TGCGCCAGCAGCCAAGAGGGGGTCGGTCAGCCCCAGCATTTT
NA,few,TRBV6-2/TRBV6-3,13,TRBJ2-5,CASSYQGPETQYF,TGTGCCAGCAGTTACCAGGGTCCGGAGACCCAGTACTTC
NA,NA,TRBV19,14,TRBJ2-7,CASSIGTVSYEQYF,TGTGCCAGTAGTATAGGGACAGTCTCCTACGAGCAGTACTTC
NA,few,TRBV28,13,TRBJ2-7,CASRGPGTGEQYF,TGTGCCAGCAGAGGACCCGGGACTGGGGAGCAGTACTTC
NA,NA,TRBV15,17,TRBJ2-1,CATSSSKSGDAYNEQFF,TGTGCCACCAGCAGTAGTAAATCAGGTGATGCCTACAATGAGCAGTTCTTC
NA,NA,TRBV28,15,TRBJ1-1,CASSLIPGSGTEAFF,TGTGCCAGCAGTTTAATTCCAGGCTCGGGCACTGAAGCTTTCTTT
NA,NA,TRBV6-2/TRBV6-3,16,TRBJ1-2,CASSYSSIGIGYGYTF,TGTGCCAGCAGTTACTCGTCCATCGGGATAGGCTATGGCTACACCTTC
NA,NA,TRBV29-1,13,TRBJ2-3,CSVSQGAADTQYF,TGCAGCGTATCTCAGGGAGCCGCAGATACGCAGTATTTT
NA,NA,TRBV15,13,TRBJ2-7,CATRQGWGYEQYF,TGTGCCACCAGGCAGGGTTGGGGCTACGAGCAGTACTTC
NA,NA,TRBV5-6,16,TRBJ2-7,CASSFLFSVLSYEQYF,TGTGCCAGCAGCTTTCTCTTTAGCGTCCTCTCCTACGAGCAGTACTTC
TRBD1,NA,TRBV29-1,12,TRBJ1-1,CSADRANTEAFF,TGCAGCGCCGACAGGGCGAACACTGAAGCTTTCTTT
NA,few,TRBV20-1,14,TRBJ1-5,CSAPPDTVGQPQHF,TGCAGTGCTCCCCCGGACACCGTGGGACAGCCCCAGCATTTT
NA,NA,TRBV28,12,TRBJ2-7,CASSVQGYEQYF,TGTGCCAGCAGTGTACAGGGTTACGAGCAGTACTTC
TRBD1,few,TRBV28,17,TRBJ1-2,CASSFMQGAMGNYGYTF,TGTGCCAGCAGTTTCATGCAGGGGGCGATGGGTAACTATGGCTACACCTTC
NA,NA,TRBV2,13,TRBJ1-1,CASNLGQNTEAFF,TGTGCCAGCAACCTCGGACAGAACACTGAAGCTTTCTTT
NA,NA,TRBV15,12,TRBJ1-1,CAIEGLNTEAFF,TGTGCCATCGAGGGATTGAACACTGAAGCTTTCTTT
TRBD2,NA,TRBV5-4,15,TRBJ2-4,CASSATSGNRNIQYF,TGTGCCAGCAGCGCGACTAGCGGGAACCGAAACATTCAGTACTTC
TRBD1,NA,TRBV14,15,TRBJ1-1,CASSKQGALNTEAFF,TGTGCCAGCAGCAAACAGGGGGCTTTGAACACTGAAGCTTTCTTT
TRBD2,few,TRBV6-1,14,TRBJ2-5,CASRGTSGRGTQYF,TGTGCCTCCCGGGGGACTAGCGGGAGAGGGACCCAGTACTTC
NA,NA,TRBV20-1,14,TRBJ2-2,CSALVGPSTGELFF,TGCAGTGCCCTGGTAGGCCCGTCCACCGGGGAGCTGTTTTTT
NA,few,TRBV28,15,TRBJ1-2,CASSFPGATGYGYTF,TGTGCCAGCAGTTTCCCGGGGGCCACGGGCTATGGCTACACCTTC
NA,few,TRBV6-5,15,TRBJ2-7,CASSFTQTGSYEQYF,TGTGCCAGCAGTTTTACACAAACGGGGTCCTACGAGCAGTACTTC
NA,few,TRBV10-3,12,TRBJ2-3,CAISDTTDTQYF,TGTGCCATCAGTGACACTACAGATACGCAGTATTTT
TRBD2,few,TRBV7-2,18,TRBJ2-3,CASSFSGAAGGGGDTQYF,TGTGCCAGCAGCTTTTCAGGCGCGGCGGGGGGTGGTGGAGATACGCAGTATTTT
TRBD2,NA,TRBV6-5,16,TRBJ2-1,CASSYVGGWSVDEQFF,TGTGCCAGCAGTTACGTGGGAGGGTGGTCTGTGGATGAGCAGTTCTTC
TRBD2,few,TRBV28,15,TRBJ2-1,CASSLGGLASNEQFF,TGTGCCAGCAGTTTAGGGGGACTAGCTAGCAATGAGCAGTTCTTC
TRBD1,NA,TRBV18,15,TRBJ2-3,CASSPPGQWRDTQYF,TGTGCCAGCTCACCGCCGGGACAGTGGAGGGATACGCAGTATTTT